Included here is one TCR beta chain sequence, with context. What it recognizes is unknown. The CDR3 is 15 amino acids. V was shortened by 3 bases and J by 4 bases, with 13 bases between the two germline ends. Germline values: CDR1 LNHDA, CDR2 SQIVND (reference sequence). These data belong to a study of tumor-infiltrating lymphocytes in primary liver carcinoma. Findings and limits, study-wide: Because the samples were bulk unsorted, the study did not compare CD4+ and CD8+ repertoires. Blood had a significantly lower top-250-clone fraction than tumors did (p = 0.039).

Unsorted whole blood yielded the blood RNA, and germline DNA was also extracted. Patients were treatment-naive with chronic HBV infection. TCR beta cDNA was prepared out of 500 ng total RNA by means of a constant-region primer. Libraries covering TCR beta were generated through three nested multiplex PCR rounds (using a slightly modified ARM-PCR). The two initial PCR rounds, roughly 10 cycles each, used TRBV1-TRBV30 forward and C-beta reverse primers. TCRdb itself ran the multiplex PCR reads through MiXCR, one entry per CDR3 protein. Of 300,000 to 400,000 distinct CDR3 sequences in the sample, 50% to 70% were seen once.

This chain joins TRBV19 and TRBJ2-1; D uncertain. The sequence came from a man between 35 and 55 years old with primary liver carcinoma and hepatitis B virus infection. Sequencing input: peripheral blood. The CDR3 sequence: CASSIRLVQYNEQFF. DNA of the CDR3: TGTGCCAGTAGTATTCGGTTAGTTCAGTACAATGAGCAGTTCTTC.